A selection of T cell receptor beta chains follows, all from one sample in a study of neurological immune-mediated disorders. From the 5' RACE reads, TCRdb called clonotypes with MiXCR, one entry per CDR3 protein. The repertoire holds 84,000 or so distinct CDR3 sequences, with under 13% as singletons. The sample was PBMCs. The origin of the receptors is a man in his forties in good health. Each CDR3 is given with its conserved first and last residue. A D gene is named only where the DNA matches it firmly. The listing skips clone size in some rows; elsewhere it reads once, few, many or a size class.

j_gene | abundance | v_gene | d_gene | CDR3nt | CDR3aa
TRBJ2-5 | many | TRBV5-6 | NA | TGTGCCAGCAGCCTCAGAGGGGGGACGGAAGAGACCCAGTACTTC | CASSLRGGTEETQYF
TRBJ1-1 | many | TRBV9 | NA | TGTGCCAGCAGCGTAGACGGTGGCAAGAACACTGAAGCTTTCTTT | CASSVDGGKNTEAFF
TRBJ2-1 | NA | TRBV5-1 | TRBD2 | TGCGCCAGCAGCTGGGGACTAGAAAATAATGAGCAGTTCTTC | CASSWGLENNEQFF
TRBJ2-7 | many | TRBV3-1 | TRBD1 | TGTGCCAGCAGCCTAGAACAGGGGGCGAAACGCCAGCAGTACTTC | CASSLEQGAKRQQYF
TRBJ1-6 | many | TRBV10-3 | NA | TGTGCCATCAGTGAATTCGACAGGAATAATTCACCCCTCCACTTT | CAISEFDRNNSPLHF
TRBJ2-7 | many | TRBV6-5 | TRBD1 | TGTGCCAGCAGTTACTCGAACCTCCGGGACAGGAACCTATACTTC | CASSYSNLRDRNLYF
TRBJ2-1 | many | TRBV28 | TRBD2 | TGTGCCAGCACGAGGACTAGCGGGAGGAATGAGCAGTTCTTC | CASTRTSGRNEQFF
TRBJ2-7 | many | TRBV27 | NA | TGTGCCAGCAGTTTATCCGCCGCCGGAAGTCACTACGAGCAGTACTTC | CASSLSAAGSHYEQYF
TRBJ2-7 | many | TRBV3-1 | NA | TGTGCCAGCAGCCAAAACCTCATCCAACCTGGACCCTACGAGCAGTACTTC | CASSQNLIQPGPYEQYF
TRBJ2-1 | many | TRBV29-1 | TRBD2 | TGCAGCGTTGATAGACTAGCGGGATACAATGAGCAGTTCTTC | CSVDRLAGYNEQFF
TRBJ2-1 | NA | TRBV29-1 | TRBD1 | TGCAGCGCCGATAACTTCGACAGGGGCAATCAGCTCTTC | CSADNFDRGNQLF
TRBJ1-4 | many | TRBV10-3 | NA | TGTGCGGTGGGGGGCCCGAATCCGCCCGAAAAACTGTTTTTT | CAVGGPNPPEKLFF
TRBJ2-1 | few | TRBV18 | NA | TGTGCCAGCTCACCACCGCAGAACAGGGATGATGAGCAGTTCTTC | CASSPPQNRDDEQFF
TRBJ2-3 | NA | TRBV12-3/TRBV12-4 | NA | TGTGCCAGCAGACCCGGGGGCACAGATACGCAGTATTTT | CASRPGGTDTQYF
TRBJ2-1 | NA | TRBV6-5 | TRBD1 | TGTGCCAGCAGTAACTCAGGGGGTTCCAGCTCCTACAATGAGCAGTTCTTC | CASSNSGGSSSYNEQFF
TRBJ2-1 | many | TRBV28 | TRBD1 | TGTGCCAGCAGTATACAGGGGAATGAGCAGTTCTTC | CASSIQGNEQFF
TRBJ2-3 | many | TRBV29-1 | NA | TGCAGCGCCCAGAGACAGAGCACAGATACGCAGTATTTT | CSAQRQSTDTQYF
TRBJ2-1 | NA | TRBV20-1 | NA | TGCAGTGCTAGAGTCGGTAGCGAGATCTCCTACAATGAGCAGTTCTTC | CSARVGSEISYNEQFF
TRBJ1-2 | NA | TRBV20-1 | NA | TGCAGTGCTAGAGATAAGCGGGGCACGGCCTATGGCTACACCTTC | CSARDKRGTAYGYTF
TRBJ1-6 | many | TRBV20-1 | TRBD1 | TGCAGTGCTAGATTCCCAGACAGGGACTCACCCCTCCACTTT | CSARFPDRDSPLHF